This T cell receptor beta chain was sequenced in a study of Graves' ophthalmopathy and Graves' hyperthyroidism. This clonotype came up a few times. Per the germline V gene, CDR1 is DFQATT and CDR2 is SNEGSKA (reference sequence). The CDR3 runs to 15 residues. The junction had 9 bases not matched to a gene; V was cut back by 1 base and J by 6 bases. Amplified TCR beta CDR3 regions were obtained using RNA transcripts as template. First-round RT-PCR with HTBI primers preceded a second-round multiplex PCR. TCRdb recomputed calls from the multiplex PCR reads with MiXCR, one row per CDR3 protein. This table holds about 660,000 distinct CDR3 sequences, just over 40% found once. Having ophthalmopathy, the donors showed moderate-to-severe activity, CAS ≥3 and NOSPECS ≥4, with disease lasting under 3 months. Pregnancy or lactation, uncontrolled infections and other autoimmune diseases were grounds for excluding patients. Physicians reached a diagnosis by relying on clinical symptoms, serum thyroxine, TRAb, thyroid ultrasound and orbital computed tomography.

The rearrangement joins TRBV20-1 to TRBJ1-2, with 9 bases lining up with TRBD1. This sequence originates from an adult man with Graves' ophthalmopathy. The sequencing input was peripheral blood. CDR3 loop: CSARGSETGGHGYTF. The CDR3 nucleotides read TGCAGTGCTAGAGGTAGTGAGACAGGGGGTCATGGCTACACCTTC.